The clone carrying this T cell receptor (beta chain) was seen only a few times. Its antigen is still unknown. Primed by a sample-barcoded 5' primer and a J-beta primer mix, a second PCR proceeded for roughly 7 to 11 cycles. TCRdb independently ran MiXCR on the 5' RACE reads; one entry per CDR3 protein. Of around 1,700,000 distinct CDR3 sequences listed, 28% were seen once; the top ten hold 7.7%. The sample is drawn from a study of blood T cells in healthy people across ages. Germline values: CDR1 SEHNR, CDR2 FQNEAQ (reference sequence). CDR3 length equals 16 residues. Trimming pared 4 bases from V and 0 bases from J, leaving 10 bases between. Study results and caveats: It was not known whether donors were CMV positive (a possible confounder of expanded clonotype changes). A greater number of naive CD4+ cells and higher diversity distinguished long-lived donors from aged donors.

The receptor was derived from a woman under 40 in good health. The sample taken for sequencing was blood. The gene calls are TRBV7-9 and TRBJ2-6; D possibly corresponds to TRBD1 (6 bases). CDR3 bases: TGTGCCAGCAGCTACGGACAGATCTCTGGGGCCAACGTCCTGACTTTC. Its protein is CASSYGQISGANVLTF. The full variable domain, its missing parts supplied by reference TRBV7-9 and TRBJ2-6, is DTGVSQNPRHKITKRGQNVTFRCDPISEHNRLYWYRQTLGQGPEFLTYFQNEAQLEKSRLLSDRFSAERPKGSFSTLEIQRTEQGDSAMYLCASSYGQISGANVLTFGAGSRLTVL.